What follows describes a single T cell receptor (beta chain). Its specificity is unknown. At one boundary the junction diverges from the germline segment, which might be a read error. This specimen belongs to a study of T cells in Graves' hyperthyroidism and ophthalmopathy. Findings and caveats of the study: Blood also held most thyroid clonotypes expanded beyond 0.001. Ophthalmopathy cases were set apart from stable hyperthyroidism by a 13 V-J model.

The CDR3 consists of 14 residues. The V gene's germline CDR1 is MNHEY and CDR2 SVGAGI. Stable Graves' hyperthyroidism meant no ophthalmopathy progression within 18 months. Clinical symptoms, serum thyroxine and TRAb, thyroid ultrasound and orbital computed tomography were used for the diagnoses. It was RNA transcripts that yielded the amplified TCR beta CDR3 regions. The HTBI primer set drove a first-round RT-PCR of the TCR CDR3. TCRdb ran MiXCR on the multiplex PCR reads and lists one entry per CDR3 protein. This table has hundreds of thousands of distinct CDR3 sequences, about 45% appearing once. This sequence originates from a woman aged 18-29 years with Graves' hyperthyroidism. Sequenced sample: peripheral blood or thyroid tissue (not recorded which). This rearrangement joins TRBV6-5 to TRBJ2-2; D is perhaps TRBD2 (6 bases). In DNA, the CDR3 is TGTGCCATCAGTTACTCGGGGGACACCGGGGAGCTGTTTTTT. Protein product: CAISYSGDTGELFF.